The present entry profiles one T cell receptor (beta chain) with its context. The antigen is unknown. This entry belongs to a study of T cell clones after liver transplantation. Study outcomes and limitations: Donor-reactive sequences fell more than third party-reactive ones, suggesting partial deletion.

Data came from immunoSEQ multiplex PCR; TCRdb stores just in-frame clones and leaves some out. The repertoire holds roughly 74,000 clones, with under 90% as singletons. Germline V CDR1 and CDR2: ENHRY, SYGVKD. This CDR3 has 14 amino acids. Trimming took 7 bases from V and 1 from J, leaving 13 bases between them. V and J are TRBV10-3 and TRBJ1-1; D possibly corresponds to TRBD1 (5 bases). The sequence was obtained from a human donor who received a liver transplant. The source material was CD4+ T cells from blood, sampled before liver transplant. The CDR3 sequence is CAIKSHGTNTEAFF. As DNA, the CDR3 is TGTGCCATCAAATCACATGGGACGAACACTGAAGCTTTCTTT.